Presented here are 4 T cell receptor beta chains from one specimen sequenced in a study of T cell responses to AZD1222 COVID-19 vaccine. The repertoire was sequenced with immunoSEQ multiplex PCR; TCRdb's copy has only in-frame clones and lacks some. The sample yields roughly 190,000 clones, over 90% seen once. Specimen: peripheral blood, collected on day 0 of AZD1222 vaccination. Receptors originate from an adult in good health.

The V and J genes are TRBV7-8 and TRBJ2-7; no definite D call. CDR3 size: 14 residues. Trimming cost V 5 bases and J 2 bases, with 13 bases left between them. Per germline, CDR1 SGHVS and CDR2 FQNEAQ. CDR3: CASSLQASTYEQYF. The CDR3 nucleotides read TGTGCCAGCAGCCTCCAGGCGTCTACCTACGAGCAGTACTTC.

The chain has TRBV3-1 (or the pseudogene TRBV3-2) and TRBJ2-6; 11 nucleotides align to TRBD1. With 5 bases clipped from V and 4 bases from J, the junction kept 16 bases outside the gene matches. CDR1 is LGHDT, CDR2 YNNKEL, per germline (reference sequence). The CDR3 sequence is 20 residues long. CDR3 sequence (DNA): TGTGCCAGCAGCTCGGCGTCCGGGACAGGGGGGATACCCGGGGCCAACGTCCTGACTTTC. It codes for CASSSASGTGGIPGANVLTF.

The CDR3 reads CASSQKGTGRREAFF. The CDR3 DNA reads TGTGCCAGCAGCCAAAAAGGGACCGGCCGCCGAGAAGCTTTCTTT. This chain connects TRBV3-1 (or the pseudogene TRBV3-2) to TRBJ1-1; possibly TRBD1 for D (5 bases). V shed 2 bases and J shed 8 bases, with 18 bases lying between them. The germline V gene has CDR1 LGHDT and CDR2 YNNKEL (reference sequence). The CDR3 spans 15 residues.

The chain employs TRBV5-4 and TRBJ1-3; D is ambiguous. Trimming took off 9 bases at V and 4 bases at J, with 14 bases between the two ends. This CDR3 is built from 13 residues. CDR1 is SGHNT, CDR2 YYREEE, per germline (reference sequence). CDR3 sequence (DNA): TGTGCCAACCCCGGGGTGGGAGGAAACACCATATATTTT. It codes for CANPGVGGNTIYF.